The sample holds many counts of the clone carrying this T cell receptor beta chain. These data are taken from a study of T cells after yellow fever vaccination. Study-level information: Preparation of the low-cell-number fractions used SMART-Seq v4 Ultra Low Input.

TCRdb redid the calling of the 5' RACE reads with MiXCR, one entry per CDR3 protein. The sample has about 30,000 distinct CDR3 sequences; 5% are singletons. This TCR came from a man aged 30 to 39 who received the YFV17D yellow fever vaccine. The material was CD8+ T cells sorted from PBMCs, obtained 10 days after the yellow fever booster vaccination.

CDR3 nucleotides: TGTGCCAGCAGCTTCCTCGAGACCCAGTACTTC. Translation gives CASSFLETQYF. The V call is TRBV13, the J call TRBJ2-5, with D unresolved. Trimming left V 3 bases short and J 5 bases short, with 4 bases between. CDR3 size: 11 residues. In germline, CDR1 is PRHDT, CDR2 FYEKMQ (reference sequence).